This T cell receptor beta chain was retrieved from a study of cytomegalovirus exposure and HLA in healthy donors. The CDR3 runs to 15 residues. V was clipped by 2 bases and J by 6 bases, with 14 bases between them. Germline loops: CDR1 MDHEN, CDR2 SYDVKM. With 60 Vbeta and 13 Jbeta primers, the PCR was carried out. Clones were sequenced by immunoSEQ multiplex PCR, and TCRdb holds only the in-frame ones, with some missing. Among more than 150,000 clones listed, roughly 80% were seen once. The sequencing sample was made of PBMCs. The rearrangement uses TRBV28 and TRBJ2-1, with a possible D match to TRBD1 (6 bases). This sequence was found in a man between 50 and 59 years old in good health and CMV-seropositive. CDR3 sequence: CASSLGQGKVNEQFF. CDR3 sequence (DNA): TGTGCCAGCAGTTTAGGGCAGGGGAAGGTCAATGAGCAGTTCTTC.